The 28 T cell receptor beta chains reported below all come from one sample, sequenced in a study of blood T cell repertoires in COVID-19. Assay used: immunoSEQ multiplex PCR; TCRdb lists only in-frame clones, some missing. The table includes hundreds of thousands of clones, approximately 83% detected once. Source material: peripheral blood. The receptor set was obtained from a woman aged 25 to 39 with COVID-19, enrolled during active disease.

The chain carries TRBV10-3 and TRBJ2-3; D is unresolved. The germline gives CDR1 ENHRY, CDR2 SYGVKD. The CDR3 consists of 13 residues. Trimming shortened V by 6 bases and J by 4 bases, and 11 bases separated the two germline ends. CDR3 in DNA: TGTGCCATCAGAACTGAAAGCGCAGATACGCAGTATTTT. It is translated as CAIRTESADTQYF.

J is TRBJ2-1 and V is TRBV10-1; TRBD2 aligns across 7 bases. The CDR3 length is 16 residues. J gave up 3 bases and V 2 bases, and 7 bases lay outside the gene matches. The germline CDR1 and CDR2 sequences are WNHNN and SYGVQD (reference sequence). The CDR3, as DNA: TGCGCCAGCAGTGAGGGTCGGCGGGAGTTCTACAATGAGCAGTTCTTC. Amino acids: CASSEGRREFYNEQFF.

The chain joins TRBV28 to TRBJ2-5, with unresolved D. V was shortened by 2 bases and J by 5 bases, with 12 bases between the two germline ends. CDR3 length equals 14 residues. The germline V gene has CDR1 MDHEN and CDR2 SYDVKM. The CDR3 DNA is TGTGCCAGCAGTTTAGGGCACCCGGTCGAGACCCAGTACTTC. Encoded protein: CASSLGHPVETQYF.

J is TRBJ1-1 and V is TRBV6-6; D remains ambiguous. The CDR3 runs 14 residues. The germline CDR1 and CDR2 sequences are MNHNY and SVGAGI (reference sequence). The germline V and J ends were trimmed by 2 bases and 0 bases, with 7 bases remaining between them. The CDR3 region is CASSYAGMNTEAFF. Written as DNA, the CDR3 is TGTGCCAGCAGTTACGCAGGCATGAACACTGAAGCTTTCTTT.

The genes are TRBV5-1 and TRBJ1-4; 8 nucleotides align to TRBD1. V lost 0 bases, J lost 2 bases, and 3 bases stayed unmatched. CDR3 length: 16 residues. Germline V CDR1 and CDR2: SGHRS, YFSETQ. CDR3 DNA: TGCGCCAGCAGCTTGGGACAGGGGTTGACTAATGAAAAACTGTTTTTT. Translated, it gives CASSLGQGLTNEKLFF.

The rearrangement joins TRBV15 to TRBJ2-3; 10 positions agree with TRBD2. The length of the CDR3 is 18 residues. CDR1 is LNHNV and CDR2 is YYDKDF in the germline V gene (reference sequence). The V gene end was trimmed by 0 bases and the J gene end by 2 bases; junction bases not matched to a gene: 8. The CDR3 protein is CATSRDITSGTDTDTQYF. CDR3 sequence (DNA): TGTGCCACCAGCAGAGATATTACTAGCGGGACAGACACAGATACGCAGTATTTT.

This clone was detected only once. The V and J genes are TRBV20-1 and TRBJ2-7; 7 bases match TRBD1. Germline loops: CDR1 DFQATT, CDR2 SNEGSKA (reference sequence). The CDR3 totals 15 residues. Trimming removed 3 bases from V and 3 bases from J; junction bases left unmatched: 11. CDR3 sequence reads: CSASGPGQIFYEQYF. In nucleotides, the CDR3 is TGCAGTGCTAGTGGACCGGGACAGATATTCTACGAGCAGTACTTC.

This clone occurred once. The rearrangement uses TRBV19 and TRBJ2-1; D is perhaps TRBD2 (5 bases). The germline CDR1 and CDR2 sequences are LNHDA and SQIVND (reference sequence). The length of the CDR3 is 15 residues. Trimming shortened V by 1 base and J by 0 bases, and 7 bases separated the two germline ends. The CDR3 DNA sequence: TGTGCCAGTAGTATAGGAAGCGGCTCCTACAATGAGCAGTTCTTC. Translated: CASSIGSGSYNEQFF.

The chain links TRBV11-2 to TRBJ1-4; 10 nucleotides match TRBD1. The germline CDR1 and CDR2 sequences are SGHAT and FQNNGV. J gave up 4 bases and V 4 bases, and 0 bases lay outside the gene matches. CDR3 length: 14 amino acids. The DNA for the CDR3 is TGTGCCAGCAGCTGGACAGGGGGTAATGAAAAACTGTTTTTT. This codes for CASSWTGGNEKLFF. Looking up the rest from reference TRBV11-2 and TRBJ1-4 gives the full variable domain: EAGVAQSPRYKIIEKRQSVAFWCNPISGHATLYWYQQILGQGPKLLIQFQNNGVVDDSQLPKDRFSAERLKGVDSTLKIQPAKLEDSAVYLCASSWTGGNEKLFFGSGTQLSVL.

V is TRBV6-5 and J is TRBJ1-6; TRBD1 is a possible D gene (6 bases). Germline assignment: CDR1 MNHEY and CDR2 SVGAGI. The CDR3 covers 14 residues. Trimming removed 2 bases from V and 9 bases from J, with 11 bases in between. CDR3 DNA sequence: TGTGCCAGCAGTTACAGGGACAACATTTCACCCCTCCACTTT. The encoded protein is CASSYRDNISPLHF.

The V gene is TRBV5-1, the J gene TRBJ2-3; tentative D call: TRBD1 (6 bases). CDR3 size: 15 residues. Germline V gives CDR1 SGHRS, CDR2 YFSETQ. V lost 2 bases and J 4 bases, leaving 14 bases between the germline ends. CDR3 nucleotides: TGCGCCAGCAGCTTAACAGGGTTCCTTGCAGATACGCAGTATTTT. Translated, it gives CASSLTGFLADTQYF. Supplemented by reference TRBV5-1 and TRBJ2-3, the full variable domain reads KAGVTQTPRYLIKTRGQQVTLSCSPISGHRSVSWYQQTPGQGLQFLFEYFSETQRNKGNFPGRFSGRQFSNSRSEMNVSTLELGDSALYLCASSLTGFLADTQYFGPGTRLTVL.

The rearrangement uses TRBV5-1 and TRBJ2-5; a possible D gene is TRBD2 (6 bases). The CDR3 contains 15 residues. Germline V gives CDR1 SGHRS, CDR2 YFSETQ. The ends were cut back, 6 bases at V and 1 base at J, with 16 bases in the middle. The CDR3 region is CASTDSLAPQETQYF. The DNA for the CDR3 is TGCGCCAGCACCGACTCCCTAGCGCCCCAAGAGACCCAGTACTTC.

This rearrangement joins TRBV19 to TRBJ1-1; D not certain. Trimming removed 8 bases at V and 7 bases at J, with 17 bases between. CDR1 and CDR2 from the germline V gene are LNHDA and SQIVND (reference sequence). This CDR3 is built from 13 residues. The CDR3 nucleotides read TGTGCCAGTTTCCCACGGACCGGGGATGAAGCTTTCTTT. It encodes CASFPRTGDEAFF.

The chain carries TRBV5-1 and TRBJ1-1; a weak D match, TRBD1 (5 bases). The germline CDR1 and CDR2 sequences are SGHRS and YFSETQ. The V and J ends lost 3 bases and 1 base respectively, with 13 bases between them. The length of the CDR3 is 15 residues. CDR3 region: CASSSGAGTNTEAFF. The CDR3 coding sequence is TGCGCCAGCAGCTCCGGCGCGGGGACGAACACTGAAGCTTTCTTT.

The chain joins TRBV2 to TRBJ1-1; D unclear. Between the trimmed V and J ends, which lost 5 bases and 5 bases, there was a span of 12 bases. Germline CDR1 reads SNHLY; CDR2 reads FYNNEI. The CDR3 is 13 residues long. DNA of the CDR3: TGTGCCAGCAGTAACTATGGGGAGACTGAAGCTTTCTTT. Its translation is CASSNYGETEAFF.

The chain carries TRBV7-3 and TRBJ2-1, with D perhaps TRBD1 (5 bases). With 5 bases removed from V and 4 bases from J, the gap between germline ends came to 15 bases. CDR1 and CDR2 from the germline V gene are SGHTA and FQGTGA. The CDR3 is made up of 15 amino acids. This chain's CDR3 is CASSPKGKSYNEQFF. DNA for the CDR3: TGTGCCAGCAGCCCCAAGGGGAAATCTTACAATGAGCAGTTCTTC.

The chain carries TRBV7-3 and TRBJ1-1; D is unresolved. The germline CDR1 and CDR2 sequences are SGHTA and FQGTGA. The V and J ends lost 5 bases and 1 base respectively, with 11 bases between them. This CDR3 region has 14 residues. CDR3 in amino acids: CASSLDGSNTEAFF. The DNA for the CDR3 is TGTGCCAGCAGCCTAGACGGATCGAACACTGAAGCTTTCTTT.

V gene TRBV9 combines with J gene TRBJ1-2; D gene uncertain. The CDR3 is 13 residues long. Trimming pared 4 bases from V and 7 bases from J, leaving 14 bases between. Germline lookup yields CDR1 SGDLS and CDR2 YYNGEE. Written as DNA, the CDR3 is TGTGCCAGCAGCCCGGGATCGACGAGTGGCTACACCTTC. Translating gives CASSPGSTSGYTF.

V is TRBV3-1 (or the pseudogene TRBV3-2) and J is TRBJ2-7; TRBD2 matches 9 bases. Trimming removed 1 base from V and 7 bases from J; junction bases left unmatched: 5. The length of the CDR3 is 14 residues. Germline-derived CDR1 and CDR2 are LGHDT and YNNKEL (reference sequence). The CDR3 protein is CASSQVAGGQEQYF. CDR3 coding DNA: TGTGCCAGCAGCCAAGTTGCGGGGGGGCAGGAGCAGTACTTC.

The chain carries TRBV4-1 and TRBJ1-4; D unresolved. The CDR3 loop spans 16 amino acids. V gave up 0 bases and J gave up 6 bases, with 14 bases separating them. Per germline, CDR1 MGHRA and CDR2 YSYEKL. The DNA for the CDR3 is TGCGCCAGCAGCCAAGAGGAAGGAGGGTTTGATGAAAAACTGTTTTTT. This encodes CASSQEEGGFDEKLFF.

In its sample, this clone was seen a few times. The CDR3 DNA reads TGTGCCAGCAGTTTACGGGAGGGCCGAAGGTACGAGCAGTACTTC. It specifies CASSLREGRRYEQYF. The chain is built from TRBV2 and TRBJ2-7; the match to TRBD2 covers 8 bases. The CDR3 spans 15 residues. The junction had 10 bases not matched to a gene; V was cut back by 5 bases and J by 4 bases. Germline CDR1 SNHLY, CDR2 FYNNEI.

The chain employs TRBV14 and TRBJ2-7; D is uncertain. Germline CDR1 is SGHDN and CDR2 is FVKESK. This CDR3 is built from 11 residues. V was shortened by 5 bases and J by 4 bases, with 6 bases between the two germline ends. The CDR3: CASSSNYEQYF. CDR3 bases: TGTGCCAGCAGCTCCAATTACGAGCAGTACTTC.

The genes are TRBV19 and TRBJ1-5, with D possibly matching TRBD1 (5 bases). Germline lookup yields CDR1 LNHDA and CDR2 SQIVND (reference sequence). Trimming removed 10 bases at V and 5 bases at J, with 15 bases between. This CDR3 region has 13 residues. The CDR3 DNA reads as TGTGCCATAGGGGACGGCGGGGATCAGCCCCAGCATTTT. Translated: CAIGDGGDQPQHF.

The gene calls are TRBV7-9 and TRBJ2-7, with 14 bases that match TRBD2. From germline, CDR1 is SEHNR and CDR2 FQNEAQ (reference sequence). The CDR3 consists of 17 residues. Losses at the gene ends were 5 bases for V and 1 base for J; bases not matched to a gene: 7. CDR3 DNA: TGTGCCAGCAGCCAAGGACTAGCGGGAGGTGAATCCTACGAGCAGTACTTC. The encoded protein is CASSQGLAGGESYEQYF. Based on the CDR3 plus reference TRBV7-9 and TRBJ2-7, the full variable domain is DTGVSQNPRHKITKRGQNVTFRCDPISEHNRLYWYRQTLGQGPEFLTYFQNEAQLEKSRLLSDRFSAERPKGSFSTLEIQRTEQGDSAMYLCASSQGLAGGESYEQYFGPGTRLTVT.

This chain uses TRBV5-1 with TRBJ2-2, with D hard to call. Trimming cost V 4 bases and J 1 base, with 11 bases left between them. Germline V gene lookup returns CDR1 SGHRS and CDR2 YFSETQ. The CDR3 loop spans 15 amino acids. In nucleotides, the CDR3 is TGCGCCAGCAGCGACGTTGGGCGGAACACCGGGGAGCTGTTTTTT. As protein: CASSDVGRNTGELFF.

This clone came up a few times. This sequence joins TRBV28 and TRBJ1-6, with D perhaps matching TRBD1 (6 bases). Germline assignment: CDR1 MDHEN and CDR2 SYDVKM. Between the trimmed V and J ends, which lost 5 bases and 7 bases, there was a span of 12 bases. The CDR3 runs 14 residues. The CDR3 DNA follows: TGTGCCAGCAGTCCAGGACAGCGAAATTCACCCCTCCACTTT. Protein: CASSPGQRNSPLHF.

The chain carries TRBV29-1 and TRBJ1-2; 10 bases are shared with TRBD1. The trim removed 4 bases at V and 4 bases at J, leaving 9 bases unmatched. Germline V gives CDR1 SQVTM, CDR2 ANQGSEA. There are 15 residues in the CDR3. Here the CDR3 reads CSVAPGQGISYGYTF. For the CDR3, the DNA is TGCAGCGTTGCCCCGGGACAGGGGATAAGCTATGGCTACACCTTC.

The rearrangement uses TRBV7-2 and TRBJ2-5; 11 bases map to TRBD2. Germline V lookup: CDR1 SGHTA, CDR2 FQGNSA. This CDR3 region has 16 residues. Unmatched junction bases numbered 5, after V lost 1 base and J lost 4 bases. The CDR3 DNA is TGTGCCAGCAGCTTAGACGCTAGCGGGGGGAGAGAGACCCAGTACTTC. This gives the protein CASSLDASGGRETQYF.